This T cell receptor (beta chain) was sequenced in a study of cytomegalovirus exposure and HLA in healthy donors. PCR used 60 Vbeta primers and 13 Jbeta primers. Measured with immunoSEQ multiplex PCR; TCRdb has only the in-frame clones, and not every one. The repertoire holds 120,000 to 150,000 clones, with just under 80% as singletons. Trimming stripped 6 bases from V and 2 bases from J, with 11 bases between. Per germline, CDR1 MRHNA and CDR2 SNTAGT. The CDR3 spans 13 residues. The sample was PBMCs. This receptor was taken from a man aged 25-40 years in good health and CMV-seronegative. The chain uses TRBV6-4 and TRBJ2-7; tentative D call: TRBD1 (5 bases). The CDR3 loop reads CASRPTVPYEQYF. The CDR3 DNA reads TGTGCCAGCAGGCCGACAGTACCCTACGAGCAGTACTTC.